This entry lists 24 T cell receptor beta chains sequenced from one sample in a study of long-term antiretroviral therapy in people with HIV. At the survey level, the v3.0 immunoSEQ assay was run. Measured with immunoSEQ multiplex PCR; TCRdb has only the in-frame clones, and not every one. Among approximately 21,000 clones, under 90% were seen once, and the ten largest hold over 6.5%. The sample was unsorted PBMCs, taken at the start of antiretroviral therapy. These receptors were taken from a middle-aged man with HIV.

The CDR3 sequence: CASSLASGGAFRNEQFF. In DNA form, the CDR3 reads TGTGCCAGCAGCTTAGCAAGCGGGGGGGCCTTTAGAAATGAGCAGTTCTTC. The V call is TRBV11-1, the J call TRBJ2-1; 10 positions agree with TRBD2. V gave up 0 bases and J gave up 7 bases; unmatched junction bases: 9. There are 17 residues in the CDR3. The germline CDR1 and CDR2 sequences are SGHAT and FQDESV (reference sequence).

This clone was found once. V is TRBV10-3 and J is TRBJ1-1; D unclear. V was pared by 2 bases and J by 2 bases, with 3 bases between. This CDR3 is 12 amino acids long. CDR1 ENHRY and CDR2 SYGVKD come from the germline V gene. The CDR3 region has the DNA TGTGCCATCAGTGAGCCAAACACTGAAGCTTTCTTT. Translated: CAISEPNTEAFF.

This sequence joins TRBV6-4 and TRBJ2-3, with 11 bases lining up with TRBD2. The CDR3 sequence is 15 residues long. The germline CDR1 and CDR2 sequences are MRHNA and SNTAGT. The V segment lost 5 bases and the J segment 2 bases; nucleotides outside the gene matches: 3. The CDR3 here is CASSLAGGHTDTQYF. The CDR3 bases are TGTGCCAGCAGTCTAGCGGGGGGACACACAGATACGCAGTATTTT.

The V and J genes are TRBV2 and TRBJ2-2; D tentatively reads TRBD1 or TRBD2 (5 bases each). Germline CDR1 and CDR2: SNHLY and FYNNEI. This CDR3 contains 14 residues. The V end lost 4 bases, the J end lost 4 bases, and 10 bases lay between the germline ends. The CDR3 DNA is TGTGCCAGCAGTGCGTATGGGGGCACCGGGGAGCTGTTTTTT. This sequence encodes CASSAYGGTGELFF. Based on the CDR3 plus reference TRBV2 and TRBJ2-2, the full variable domain is EPEVTQTPSHQVTQMGQEVILRCVPISNHLYFYWYRQILGQKVEFLVSFYNNEISEKSEIFDDQFSVERPDGSNFTLKIRSTKLEDSAMYFCASSAYGGTGELFFGEGSRLTVL.

The CDR3 DNA is TGTGCCAGCAGTCCAGGGGAGGGTGAAGCTTTCTTT. Its protein is CASSPGEGEAFF. The chain links TRBV25-1 to TRBJ1-1; the D gene is possibly TRBD1 (6 bases). Germline V gene sequence: CDR1 MGHDK, CDR2 SYGVNS. Deletions cut 5 bases from V and 7 bases from J, with 11 bases between. This CDR3 region has 12 residues.

The chain links TRBV4-1 to TRBJ1-1; D is undetermined. The V end lost 3 bases, the J end lost 5 bases, and 10 bases lay between the germline ends. CDR3 length: 13 residues. Germline V gene sequence: CDR1 MGHRA, CDR2 YSYEKL. The CDR3 DNA reads as TGCGCCAGCAGCCACCGTGGAGGGACTGAAGCTTTCTTT. Translation: CASSHRGGTEAFF.

The chain employs TRBV30 and TRBJ2-1; D not resolved. There are 11 residues in the CDR3. Trimming left V 5 bases short and J 4 bases short, with 6 bases between. CDR1 and CDR2 from the germline V gene are GTSNPN and SVGIG (reference sequence). CDR3 nucleotides: TGTGCCTGGTCCCCTTACAATGAGCAGTTCTTC. It specifies CAWSPYNEQFF.

This chain uses TRBV27 with TRBJ2-7; 11 nucleotides align to TRBD2. From germline, CDR1 is MNHEY and CDR2 SMNVEV (reference sequence). This CDR3 is 15 amino acids long. With V trimmed by 6 bases and J by 6 bases, 10 bases remained unmatched. The CDR3 DNA reads as TGTGCCAGCAGCCAACTCCTAGCGGGGGGAGTCGAGCAGTACTTC. Translation gives CASSQLLAGGVEQYF.

The chain uses TRBV5-6 and TRBJ2-2; 8 bases fit TRBD2. The CDR3 spans 15 residues. The V gene's germline CDR1 is SGHDT and CDR2 YYEEEE. J lost 4 bases, V lost 4 bases, and 6 bases had no gene match. CDR3 residues: CASSGSGSGTGELFF. The CDR3, as DNA: TGTGCCAGCAGCGGGAGCGGGAGTGGCACCGGGGAGCTGTTTTTT.

This clone has a handful of counts. V is TRBV11-2 and J is TRBJ1-6; 9 bases map to TRBD1. CDR1 is SGHAT, CDR2 FQNNGV, per germline. CDR3 length: 14 residues. The junction had 2 bases not matched to a gene; V was cut back by 4 bases and J by 7 bases. CDR3 in amino acids: CASSYTGGNSPLHF. Written as DNA, the CDR3 is TGTGCCAGCAGCTATACAGGGGGCAATTCACCCCTCCACTTT.

The CDR3 nucleotides read TGTGCCAGCAGCTTAGCATACAGCCAGGGAAACGAGCAGTACTTC. It specifies CASSLAYSQGNEQYF. The chain carries TRBV7-6 and TRBJ2-7; TRBD1 might be the D (5 bases). The CDR3 covers 15 residues. Germline V gene data show CDR1 as SGHVS and CDR2 as FNYEAQ. Trimming left V 0 bases short and J 5 bases short, with 14 bases between.

In nucleotides, the CDR3 is TGTGCCAGCAGCTTGCTCACAGATACGCAGTATTTT. Encoded protein: CASSLLTDTQYF. This chain uses TRBV5-8 with TRBJ2-3; D uncertain. The CDR3 is 12 residues long. Germline loops: CDR1 SGHTS, CDR2 YDEGEE. The germline V and J ends were trimmed by 1 base and 2 bases, with 2 bases remaining between them.

The gene calls are TRBV30 and TRBJ2-3; D is unresolved. Deletions cut 0 bases from V and 5 bases from J, with 9 bases between. CDR3 length equals 13 residues. Germline V CDR1 and CDR2: GTSNPN, SVGIG (reference sequence). CDR3 sequence: CAWSVAERDTQYF. CDR3 DNA sequence: TGTGCCTGGAGTGTAGCCGAGAGAGATACGCAGTATTTT.

The chain has TRBV5-1 and TRBJ1-1; D might be TRBD1 (5 bases). The CDR3 runs 13 residues. V dropped 7 bases and J dropped 6 bases, with 16 bases sitting between them. Germline-derived CDR1 and CDR2 are SGHRS and YFSETQ. The chain's CDR3 is CASAWGSLAEAFF. The DNA of the CDR3 is TGCGCCAGCGCTTGGGGGTCATTGGCTGAAGCTTTCTTT.

The genes are TRBV6-6 and TRBJ1-2; D may be TRBD1 (6 bases). Per the germline V gene, CDR1 is MNHNY and CDR2 is SVGAGI (reference sequence). Trimming removed 0 bases from V and 4 bases from J, with 9 bases in between. The CDR3 is 14 amino acids. This chain's CDR3 is CASSYSGQTYGYTF. CDR3 nucleotide sequence: TGTGCCAGCAGTTACTCGGGACAAACCTATGGCTACACCTTC.

The chain links TRBV4-3 to TRBJ1-6; the D is unclear. V dropped 0 bases and J dropped 7 bases, with 10 bases sitting between them. Germline-derived CDR1 and CDR2 are LGHNA and YSLEER. This CDR3 is built from 15 residues. The CDR3 here is CASSQDRENNSPLHF. The CDR3, as DNA: TGCGCCAGCAGCCAAGATCGGGAAAACAATTCACCCCTCCACTTT.

J is TRBJ1-2 and V is TRBV7-2; D possibly corresponds to TRBD1 (5 bases). CDR1 SGHTA and CDR2 FQGNSA come from the germline V gene. This CDR3 contains 15 residues. V was pared by 4 bases and J by 1 base, with 13 bases between. The CDR3 spells CASSSRRGDNYGYTF. As DNA, the CDR3 is TGTGCCAGCAGCTCCCGGCGGGGCGATAACTATGGCTACACCTTC.

The chain combines TRBV5-4 with TRBJ2-1, with D possibly TRBD1 on 6 matching bases. Germline lookup yields CDR1 SGHNT and CDR2 YYREEE (reference sequence). The length of the CDR3 is 13 residues. Trimming took off 3 bases at V and 10 bases at J, with 14 bases between the two ends. Here the CDR3 DNA reads TGTGCCAGCAGCTGGAACAGGGCGTGGGAGCAGTTCTTC. As protein: CASSWNRAWEQFF.

The V gene is TRBV7-9, the J gene TRBJ2-2; D remains unclear. The germline V gene encodes CDR1 SEHNR and CDR2 FQNEAQ (reference sequence). Trimming cost V 6 bases and J 4 bases, with 9 bases left between them. The CDR3 is 13 amino acids. The CDR3 nucleotides are TGTGCCAGCAGGGGCAACCCCACCGGGGAGCTGTTTTTT. This codes for CASRGNPTGELFF.

This clone occurred once. The gene calls are TRBV28 and TRBJ1-5; D ambiguous. Germline CDR1 reads MDHEN; CDR2 reads SYDVKM. The CDR3 has 15 residues. Trimming left V 6 bases short and J 0 bases short, with 12 bases between. The CDR3 loop is CASRLETYSNQPQHF. Written as DNA, the CDR3 is TGTGCCAGCAGACTAGAGACATATAGCAATCAGCCCCAGCATTTT.

This clone occurred a few times. J is TRBJ2-7 and V is TRBV7-9, with a possible D match to TRBD2 (6 bases). V dropped 0 bases and J dropped 6 bases, with 18 bases sitting between them. Germline CDR1 and CDR2: SEHNR and FQNEAQ (reference sequence). The CDR3 has 16 residues. The CDR3 region is CASSLAAGQGNSEQYF. The CDR3 coding sequence is TGTGCCAGCAGCTTAGCTGCGGGGCAGGGTAACTCCGAGCAGTACTTC.

The chain is built from TRBV21-1 and TRBJ1-4; TRBD1 was called by the table and not checked on the DNA. TRBV21-1 is a pseudogene segment. This CDR3 comprises 14 residues. CDR3 residues: CASITGDGREKLFF. DNA of the CDR3: TGTGCCAGTATTACAGGGGACGGGCGGGAAAAACTGTTTTTT.

This rearrangement joins TRBV5-1 to TRBJ2-2; the D is unclear. Per germline, CDR1 SGHRS and CDR2 YFSETQ. The CDR3 extends over 11 amino acids. Trimming stripped 6 bases from V and 4 bases from J, with 4 bases between. The CDR3, as DNA: TGCGCCAGCACCCTCACCGGGGAGCTGTTTTTT. Translated: CASTLTGELFF. Drawing the rest from reference TRBV5-1 and TRBJ2-2, the complete variable domain is KAGVTQTPRYLIKTRGQQVTLSCSPISGHRSVSWYQQTPGQGLQFLFEYFSETQRNKGNFPGRFSGRQFSNSRSEMNVSTLELGDSALYLCASTLTGELFFGEGSRLTVL.

The V call is TRBV19, the J call TRBJ2-1; the D gene is possibly TRBD2 (5 bases). The CDR3 is made up of 14 amino acids. Trimming pared 4 bases from V and 4 bases from J, leaving 11 bases between. Germline CDR1 LNHDA, CDR2 SQIVND (reference sequence). DNA for the CDR3: TGTGCCAGTAGTAGGTTAGAGGGTTACAATGAGCAGTTCTTC. Translating it yields CASSRLEGYNEQFF. Looking up the rest from reference TRBV19 and TRBJ2-1 gives the full variable domain: DGGITQSPKYLFRKEGQNVTLSCEQNLNHDAMYWYRQDPGQGLRLIYYSQIVNDFQKGDIAEGYSVSREKKESFPLTVTSAQKNPTAFYLCASSRLEGYNEQFFGPGTRLTVL.